The clone carrying this TCR beta chain came up a few times. What it binds is not known. TCRdb analysed the 5' RACE reads with MiXCR anew, one entry per CDR3 protein. The table shows fewer than 450,000 distinct CDR3 sequences, with 8.1% occurring only once. This sample is drawn from a study of T cells after yellow fever vaccination. Overall study results and limits: Abundant clonotypes from the bulk population could contaminate FACS-sorted repertoires. Post-booster repertoires again held most primary-vaccination clones (roughly 96% CD4, roughly 88% CD8).

Trimming took off 7 bases at V and 2 bases at J, with 14 bases between the two ends. The CDR3 consists of 14 residues. Here the sequenced sample was PBMCs, taken 45 days after the first yellow fever vaccination. The receptor's source is a young man who received the YFV17D yellow fever vaccine. The rearrangement uses TRBV12-3 or TRBV12-4 and TRBJ1-2; D remains ambiguous. The CDR3 here is CASTRVDGNYGYTF. CDR3 DNA: TGTGCCAGCACCCGAGTGGATGGGAACTATGGCTACACCTTC.